This T cell receptor (beta chain) originates from a study of lymphopenia after photon versus proton radiotherapy. General study points: After lymphocyte nadir, photon-treated repertoires showed oligoclonal expansion, especially CD8+ Temra.

Note on this clone: The antigen remains unidentified.

Germline V lookup: CDR1 SGHRS, CDR2 YFSETQ. This CDR3 spans 15 amino acids. The ends lost 4 bases at V and 8 bases at J; junction bases unmatched: 10. Here immunoSEQ multiplex PCR was the method, and the copy in TCRdb shows in-frame clones only, minus some. The profile shows around 29,000 clones, 84% of them singletons. V gene TRBV5-1 combines with J gene TRBJ2-1, with 9 bases fitting TRBD2. The sequencing used peripheral blood, collected from a patient treated with proton-based radiotherapy. This receptor was obtained from a woman aged 65 to 85 with pancreatic cancer. CDR3 residues: CASSGGRASKDEQFF. In DNA, the CDR3 is TGCGCCAGCAGCGGCGGGAGGGCCTCTAAGGATGAGCAGTTCTTC.